The 32 T cell receptor beta chains below were found in one sample sequenced in a study of blood T cell repertoires in COVID-19. Assay used: immunoSEQ multiplex PCR; TCRdb lists only in-frame clones, some missing. The data contain 300,000 to 400,000 clones, 70% to 90% of them singletons. Source material: peripheral blood. These receptors were collected from a woman in her fifties or sixties with COVID-19, enrolled during active disease.

The rearrangement links TRBV4-1 to TRBJ2-5; TRBD1 is a possible D gene (5 bases). V lost 2 bases to trimming and J lost 1 base, with 11 bases between them. This CDR3 has 15 amino acids. Germline V lookup: CDR1 MGHRA, CDR2 YSYEKL. CDR3 protein: CASSQIHRSQETQYF. The DNA of the CDR3 is TGCGCCAGCAGCCAAATACACAGGAGCCAAGAGACCCAGTACTTC.

As DNA, the CDR3 is TGTGCCAGCAGCCCAGACAGGGCTGGTGGCTACACCTTC. Protein product: CASSPDRAGGYTF. The chain is built from TRBV11-2 and TRBJ1-2, with 7 bases fitting TRBD1. The length of the CDR3 is 13 residues. V gave up 5 bases and J gave up 7 bases; unmatched junction bases: 7. Germline V lookup: CDR1 SGHAT, CDR2 FQNNGV.

The V and J genes are TRBV5-1 and TRBJ2-2, with a possible D match to TRBD2 (7 bases). The CDR3 runs to 16 residues. Germline V CDR1 and CDR2: SGHRS, YFSETQ. Trimming left V 1 base short and J 4 bases short, with 14 bases between. CDR3 loop: CASSLLVGGPTGELFF. CDR3 sequence (DNA): TGCGCCAGCAGCTTGCTGGTGGGGGGGCCCACCGGGGAGCTGTTTTTT.

This CDR3 is CASSRRPLSGGAKNEQFF. DNA of the CDR3: TGTGCCAGCAGCCGAAGACCTCTTAGCGGGGGGGCAAAGAATGAGCAGTTCTTC. The chain is built from TRBV6-6 and TRBJ2-1; 11 bases map to TRBD2. J lost 7 bases, V lost 6 bases, and 17 bases had no gene match. CDR1 is MNHNY, CDR2 SVGAGI, per germline (reference sequence). The CDR3 contains 18 residues.

The rearrangement uses TRBV30 and TRBJ1-2, with unresolved D. The CDR3 sequence is 12 residues long. Trimming took 3 bases from V and 8 from J, leaving 13 bases between them. Per germline, CDR1 GTSNPN and CDR2 SVGIG (reference sequence). CDR3 loop: CAWRIMAEGYTF. The CDR3, as DNA: TGTGCCTGGAGGATCATGGCGGAAGGCTACACCTTC.

The chain is built from TRBV2 and TRBJ2-5; D is unresolved. The length of the CDR3 is 15 residues. The germline V gene has CDR1 SNHLY and CDR2 FYNNEI. V was trimmed by 5 bases and J by 3 bases, leaving 16 bases between them. CDR3 region: CASSFNMIREETQYF. The DNA for the CDR3 is TGTGCCAGCAGTTTTAATATGATCCGGGAAGAGACCCAGTACTTC.

The V gene is TRBV7-8, the J gene TRBJ1-2; D unresolved. Germline lookup yields CDR1 SGHVS and CDR2 FQNEAQ. V was shortened by 1 base and J by 8 bases, with 14 bases between the two germline ends. This CDR3 has 14 residues. The CDR3, as DNA: TGTGCCAGCAGCTTAGACGGGAGTAACCAAGGCTACACCTTC. Translation: CASSLDGSNQGYTF.

V usage is TRBV4-2 and J usage is TRBJ1-4, with 9 bases identical to TRBD1. V lost 0 bases, J lost 7 bases, and 6 bases stayed unmatched. The CDR3 covers 16 residues. Germline V gene lookup returns CDR1 LGHNA and CDR2 YNFKEQ. The CDR3, as DNA: TGTGCCAGCAGCCAAGAGGGACAGGGTAGGGGTGAAAAACTGTTTTTT. Translated: CASSQEGQGRGEKLFF.

The chain carries TRBV10-2 and TRBJ1-3, with TRBD1 matching over 7 bases. CDR1 WSHSY and CDR2 SAAADI come from the germline V gene. The junction had 3 bases not matched to a gene; V was cut back by 2 bases and J by 2 bases. The CDR3 is 15 amino acids. Written as DNA, the CDR3 is TGCGCCAGCAGTGAGGCTACAGGGGCTGGAAACACCATATATTTT. Protein product: CASSEATGAGNTIYF.

This clone has more than one count but fewer than ten. V gene TRBV7-6 combines with J gene TRBJ2-3, with 9 nucleotides matching TRBD2. The CDR3 totals 15 residues. Losses at the gene ends were 1 base for V and 7 bases for J; bases not matched to a gene: 6. Germline V gene sequence: CDR1 SGHVS, CDR2 FNYEAQ. DNA for the CDR3: TGTGCCAGCAGCTTAGATGGCGGGGGGGCGAATACGCAGTATTTT. It yields the protein CASSLDGGGANTQYF.

The chain carries TRBV7-9 and TRBJ1-1, with 7 bases lining up with TRBD1. With V trimmed by 3 bases and J by 5 bases, 9 bases remained unmatched. Germline-derived CDR1 and CDR2 are SEHNR and FQNEAQ (reference sequence). The CDR3 covers 15 residues. As DNA, the CDR3 is TGTGCCAGCAGCTTGGGACAGACCTCGTGGACTGAAGCTTTCTTT. Protein product: CASSLGQTSWTEAFF.

This rearrangement joins TRBV2 to TRBJ2-7; 9 bases agree with TRBD1. Per germline, CDR1 SNHLY and CDR2 FYNNEI. V shed 6 bases, J shed 0 bases, and the junction held 12 bases outside the gene matches. The CDR3 runs to 17 residues. CDR3 amino acids: CASRAGQGISSSYEQYF. In DNA, the CDR3 is TGTGCCAGCAGAGCGGGACAGGGCATTTCCAGCTCCTACGAGCAGTACTTC.

J is TRBJ1-3 and V is TRBV18; D is uncertain. The CDR3 sequence is 16 residues long. Per germline, CDR1 KGHSH and CDR2 LQKENI. V lost 3 bases, J lost 0 bases, and 12 bases lay in between. CDR3 nucleotides: TGTGCCAGCTCACCTACTGCCCGGGACTCTGGAAACACCATATATTTT. It translates to CASSPTARDSGNTIYF.

This chain uses TRBV10-1 with TRBJ1-2, with D possibly matching TRBD1 (5 bases). The germline V and J ends were trimmed by 8 bases and 7 bases, with 17 bases remaining between them. Looked up from germline, CDR1 is WNHNN and CDR2 is SYGVQD (reference sequence). The CDR3 is 13 residues long. CDR3 protein: CASGRDWGCGYTF. CDR3 DNA: TGCGCCAGCGGCCGGGACTGGGGTTGTGGCTACACCTTC.

The V and J genes are TRBV25-1 and TRBJ1-2; TRBD1 matches at 9 bases. The CDR3 contains 15 residues. Germline trimming cut 8 bases from V and 7 bases from J; bases unmatched to any gene: 14. CDR1 MGHDK and CDR2 SYGVNS come from the germline V gene. The CDR3 DNA sequence: TGTGCCAGCGGACTGGGGACAGGGACCCCAGGTGGCTACACCTTC. Protein: CASGLGTGTPGGYTF.

The chain recombines TRBV2 with TRBJ1-3, with a possible D match to TRBD1 (6 bases). The length of the CDR3 is 16 residues. CDR1 is SNHLY and CDR2 is FYNNEI in the germline V gene. Trimming stripped 3 bases from V and 3 bases from J, with 15 bases between. DNA for the CDR3: TGTGCCAGCAGTGACGCAGGGCGGGGGCATGGAAACACCATATATTTT. Its translation: CASSDAGRGHGNTIYF.

The chain is built from TRBV2 and TRBJ1-1; D unresolved. The CDR3 extends over 13 amino acids. Germline V gene data show CDR1 as SNHLY and CDR2 as FYNNEI. Trimming removed 3 bases at V and 4 bases at J, with 9 bases between. The CDR3 DNA reads as TGTGCCAGCAGTGACACCCGGGGCACTGAAGCTTTCTTT. Amino acid sequence: CASSDTRGTEAFF.

The CDR3 protein is CASSLATGTYEQYF. The CDR3, as DNA: TGTGCCAGCAGCTTAGCGACGGGGACCTACGAGCAGTACTTC. The chain links TRBV7-8 to TRBJ2-7; D might be TRBD2 (5 bases). The CDR3 consists of 14 residues. Germline V gene lookup returns CDR1 SGHVS and CDR2 FQNEAQ. V lost 0 bases and J 2 bases, leaving 8 bases between the germline ends. The full variable domain, with the rest looked up from reference TRBV7-8 and TRBJ2-7, is GAGVSQSPRYKVAKRGQDVALRCDPISGHVSLFWYQQALGQGPEFLTYFQNEAQLDKSGLPSDRFFAERPEGSVSTLKIQRTQQEDSAVYLCASSLATGTYEQYFGPGTRLTVT.

V usage is TRBV6-5 and J usage is TRBJ1-4; 7 positions match TRBD1. CDR1 is MNHEY and CDR2 is SVGAGI in the germline V gene. Trimming took 6 bases from V and 8 from J; bases not matched to a gene: 9. The CDR3 has 14 amino acids. DNA for the CDR3: TGTGCCAGCAGACAAACAGGGGAGGTAGAAAAACTGTTTTTT. It codes for CASRQTGEVEKLFF.

The chain recombines TRBV6-2 or TRBV6-3 with TRBJ1-1, with D hard to call. Between the trimmed V and J ends, which lost 6 bases and 1 base, there was a span of 15 bases. Germline assignment: CDR1 MNHEY and CDR2 SVGEGT. This CDR3 region has 15 residues. CDR3 DNA: TGTGCCAGCAGCCCTGGGTGGGGAGGGAACACTGAAGCTTTCTTT. Translated: CASSPGWGGNTEAFF.

The chain employs TRBV9 and TRBJ2-2; the match to TRBD2 covers 14 bases. Looked up from germline, CDR1 is SGDLS and CDR2 is YYNGEE. This CDR3 spans 19 amino acids. Trimming at V came to 3 bases and at J to 7 bases, leaving 14 bases not matched to a gene. The CDR3: CASSAGTPGLAGGHGELFF. CDR3 coding DNA: TGTGCCAGCAGCGCGGGAACTCCAGGACTAGCGGGGGGTCACGGGGAGCTGTTTTTT.

The rearrangement joins TRBV6-5 to TRBJ1-6, with 7 bases matching TRBD1. The CDR3 totals 16 residues. Germline CDR1 is MNHEY and CDR2 is SVGAGI. Trimming cost V 4 bases and J 4 bases; bases outside gene matches: 7. The CDR3 sequence is CASSSWTGHYNSPLHF. CDR3 DNA sequence: TGTGCCAGCAGTTCGTGGACAGGACATTATAATTCACCCCTCCACTTT.

This clone appeared once. This sequence joins TRBV5-4 and TRBJ2-5; tentatively, D is TRBD2 (5 bases). This CDR3 spans 13 amino acids. The V and J ends lost 4 bases and 1 base respectively, with 8 bases between them. Germline V gene sequence: CDR1 SGHNT, CDR2 YYREEE (reference sequence). In DNA, the CDR3 is TGTGCCAGCAGCCGCGGGTCCCAAGAGACCCAGTACTTC. Protein product: CASSRGSQETQYF.

J is TRBJ2-5 and V is TRBV7-9; D might be TRBD1 (6 bases). The CDR3 covers 15 residues. Trimming left V 3 bases short and J 3 bases short, with 14 bases between. From germline, CDR1 is SEHNR and CDR2 FQNEAQ (reference sequence). DNA for the CDR3: TGTGCCAGCAGCTTGACAGGCAAGAGGGAAGAGACCCAGTACTTC. This gives the protein CASSLTGKREETQYF.

The genes are TRBV19 and TRBJ2-6, with D possibly TRBD1 on 6 matching bases. With 4 bases removed from V and 8 bases from J, the gap between germline ends came to 15 bases. Germline CDR1 LNHDA, CDR2 SQIVND (reference sequence). This CDR3 is 15 amino acids long. The CDR3: CASSNRVVTTNVLTF. The CDR3 nucleotides are TGTGCCAGTAGTAACAGGGTAGTGACGACCAACGTCCTGACTTTC.

The rearrangement uses TRBV6-5 and TRBJ1-2, with 9 bases that match TRBD1. The CDR3 extends over 14 amino acids. Germline CDR1 and CDR2: MNHEY and SVGAGI. V lost 6 bases and J lost 5; bases outside the gene matches: 7. As DNA, the CDR3 is TGTGCCAGCAGAAGACAGGGGGTAGCTTATGGCTACACCTTC. As protein: CASRRQGVAYGYTF.

V gene TRBV15 combines with J gene TRBJ1-5; D gene unclear. Per the germline V gene, CDR1 is LNHNV and CDR2 is YYDKDF (reference sequence). The CDR3 has 12 amino acids. Trimming shortened V by 1 base and J by 7 bases, and 5 bases separated the two germline ends. Written as DNA, the CDR3 is TGTGCCACCAGCAGAGTTCTGCAGCCCCAGCATTTT. It codes for CATSRVLQPQHF.

The V gene is TRBV18, the J gene TRBJ1-6, with 7 bases that match TRBD1. This CDR3 has 15 amino acids. Germline CDR1 KGHSH, CDR2 LQKENI. Trimming at V came to 2 bases and at J to 6 bases, leaving 4 bases not matched to a gene. CDR3 loop: CASSPSGQPNSPLHF. The CDR3 region has the DNA TGTGCCAGCTCACCATCGGGACAGCCTAATTCACCCCTCCACTTT.

The rearrangement uses TRBV6-1 and TRBJ2-5; 8 bases agree with TRBD1. This CDR3 has 15 amino acids. Germline lookup yields CDR1 MNHNS and CDR2 SASEGT. V was clipped by 3 bases and J by 5 bases; unmatched bases: 8. CDR3 bases: TGTGCCAGCAGTGACCAGGGGGCGAGTAGGGAGACCCAGTACTTC. Protein sequence: CASSDQGASRETQYF.

This chain joins TRBV4-1 and TRBJ1-1; perhaps TRBD1 as D (5 bases). Trimming removed 0 bases from V and 3 bases from J, with 8 bases in between. The CDR3 is 14 residues long. Germline values: CDR1 MGHRA, CDR2 YSYEKL. For the CDR3, the DNA is TGCGCCAGCAGCCAAGATCCCAGGGACACTGAAGCTTTCTTT. This codes for CASSQDPRDTEAFF.

The rearrangement uses TRBV5-5 and TRBJ1-1; 9 nucleotides agree with TRBD1. This CDR3 has 15 residues. Per the germline V gene, CDR1 is SGHKS and CDR2 is YYEKEE (reference sequence). V was clipped by 4 bases and J by 4 bases; unmatched bases: 8. The CDR3 loop is CASSIQGQGLTEAFF. DNA of the CDR3: TGTGCCAGCAGCATACAGGGACAGGGACTCACTGAAGCTTTCTTT.

The rearrangement links TRBV19 to TRBJ2-1, with 10 nucleotides matching TRBD2. V shed 4 bases, J shed 10 bases, and the junction held 10 bases outside the gene matches. The CDR3 is 15 amino acids. The germline gives CDR1 LNHDA, CDR2 SQIVND (reference sequence). This CDR3 reads CASSNQAGGRWEQFF. The CDR3 DNA sequence: TGTGCCAGTAGTAATCAAGCGGGGGGGCGTTGGGAGCAGTTCTTC.